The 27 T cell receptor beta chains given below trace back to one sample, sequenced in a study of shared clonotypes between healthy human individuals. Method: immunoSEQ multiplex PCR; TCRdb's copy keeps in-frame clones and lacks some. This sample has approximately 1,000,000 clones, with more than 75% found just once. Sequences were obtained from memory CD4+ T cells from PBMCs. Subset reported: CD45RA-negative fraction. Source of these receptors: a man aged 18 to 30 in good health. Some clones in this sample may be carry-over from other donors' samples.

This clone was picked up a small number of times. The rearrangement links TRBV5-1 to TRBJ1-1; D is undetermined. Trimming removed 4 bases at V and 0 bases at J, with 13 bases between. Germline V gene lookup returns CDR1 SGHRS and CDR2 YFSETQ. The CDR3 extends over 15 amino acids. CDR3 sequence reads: CASSQRQTVNTEAFF. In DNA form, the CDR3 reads TGCGCCAGCAGCCAACGCCAAACAGTGAACACTGAAGCTTTCTTT.

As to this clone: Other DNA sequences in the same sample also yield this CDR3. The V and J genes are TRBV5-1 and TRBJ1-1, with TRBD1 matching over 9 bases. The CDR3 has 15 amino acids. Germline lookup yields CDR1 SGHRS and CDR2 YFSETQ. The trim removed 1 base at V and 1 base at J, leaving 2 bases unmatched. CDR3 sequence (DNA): TGCGCCAGCAGCTTGCGGGGACAGGGGAACACTGAAGCTTTCTTT. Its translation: CASSLRGQGNTEAFF.

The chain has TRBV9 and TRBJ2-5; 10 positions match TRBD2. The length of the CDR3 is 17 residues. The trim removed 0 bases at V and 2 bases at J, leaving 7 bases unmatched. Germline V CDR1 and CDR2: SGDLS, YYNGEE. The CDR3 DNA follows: TGTGCCAGCAGCGTAGGACCAGCGGGAGGGCCACAAGAGACCCAGTACTTC. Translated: CASSVGPAGGPQETQYF.

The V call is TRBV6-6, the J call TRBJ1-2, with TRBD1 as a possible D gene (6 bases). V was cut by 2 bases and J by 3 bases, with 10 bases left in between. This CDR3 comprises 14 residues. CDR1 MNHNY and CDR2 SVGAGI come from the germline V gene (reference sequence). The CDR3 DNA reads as TGTGCCAGCAGTTACCCAGGGGACCACTATGGCTACACCTTC. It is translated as CASSYPGDHYGYTF.

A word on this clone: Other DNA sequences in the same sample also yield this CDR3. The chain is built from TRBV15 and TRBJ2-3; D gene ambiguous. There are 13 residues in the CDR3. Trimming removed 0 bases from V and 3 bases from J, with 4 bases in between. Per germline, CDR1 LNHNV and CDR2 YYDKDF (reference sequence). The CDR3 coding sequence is TGTGCCACCAGCAGAGATAGGACAGATACGCAGTATTTT. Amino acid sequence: CATSRDRTDTQYF.

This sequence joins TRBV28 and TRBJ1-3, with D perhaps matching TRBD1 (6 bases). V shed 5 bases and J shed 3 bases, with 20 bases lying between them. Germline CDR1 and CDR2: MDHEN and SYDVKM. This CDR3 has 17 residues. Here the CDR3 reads CASSTPGHQINGNTIYF. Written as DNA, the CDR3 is TGTGCCAGCAGTACACCGGGACACCAGATAAATGGAAACACCATATATTTT.

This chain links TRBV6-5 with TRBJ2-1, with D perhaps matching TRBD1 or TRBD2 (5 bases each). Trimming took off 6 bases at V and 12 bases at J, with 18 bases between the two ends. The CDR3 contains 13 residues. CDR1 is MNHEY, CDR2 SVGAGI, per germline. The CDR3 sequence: CASRRDRADVQFF. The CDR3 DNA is TGTGCCAGCAGAAGGGACCGCGCTGATGTGCAGTTCTTC.

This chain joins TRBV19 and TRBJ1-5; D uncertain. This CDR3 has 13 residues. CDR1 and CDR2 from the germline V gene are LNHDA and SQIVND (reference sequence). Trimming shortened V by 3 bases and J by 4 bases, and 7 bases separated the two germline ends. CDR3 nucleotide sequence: TGTGCCAGTAGTATCCAAACTAATCAGCCCCAGCATTTT. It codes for CASSIQTNQPQHF.

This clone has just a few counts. CDR3 DNA: TGTGCCTGGAGTAGGAGGGGGGACGAGCAGTACTTC. This gives the protein CAWSRRGDEQYF. V usage is TRBV30 and J usage is TRBJ2-7, with D perhaps TRBD1 or TRBD2 (6 bases each). The germline V gene has CDR1 GTSNPN and CDR2 SVGIG (reference sequence). The V end was cut by 2 bases, the J end by 5 bases, with 10 bases between. The CDR3 runs 12 residues.

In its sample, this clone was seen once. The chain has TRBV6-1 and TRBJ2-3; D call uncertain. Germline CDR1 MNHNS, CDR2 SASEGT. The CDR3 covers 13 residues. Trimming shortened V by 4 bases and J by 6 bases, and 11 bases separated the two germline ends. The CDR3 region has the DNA TGTGCCAGCAGTGGATGGGAAGCTGATACGCAGTATTTT. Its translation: CASSGWEADTQYF.

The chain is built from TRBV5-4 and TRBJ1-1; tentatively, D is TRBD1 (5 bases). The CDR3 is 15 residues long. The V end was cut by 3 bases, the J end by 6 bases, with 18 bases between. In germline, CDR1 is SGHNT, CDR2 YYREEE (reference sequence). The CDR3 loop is CASSSGLHTGAEAFF. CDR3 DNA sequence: TGTGCCAGCAGCTCGGGACTCCACACTGGGGCTGAAGCTTTCTTT.

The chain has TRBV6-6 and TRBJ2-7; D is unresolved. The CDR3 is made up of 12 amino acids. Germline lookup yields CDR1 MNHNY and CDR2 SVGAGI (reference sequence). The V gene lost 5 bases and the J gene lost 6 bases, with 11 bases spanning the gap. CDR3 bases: TGTGCCAGCAGTCCCCGGGCCGCCGAGCAGTACTTC. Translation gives CASSPRAAEQYF.

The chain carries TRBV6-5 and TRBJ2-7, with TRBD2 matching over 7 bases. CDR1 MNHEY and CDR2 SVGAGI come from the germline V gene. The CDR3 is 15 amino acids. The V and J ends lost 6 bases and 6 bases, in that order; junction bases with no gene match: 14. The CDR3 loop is CASSPNRAGAPEQYF. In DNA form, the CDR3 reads TGTGCCAGCAGCCCTAATAGGGCGGGAGCCCCCGAGCAGTACTTC.

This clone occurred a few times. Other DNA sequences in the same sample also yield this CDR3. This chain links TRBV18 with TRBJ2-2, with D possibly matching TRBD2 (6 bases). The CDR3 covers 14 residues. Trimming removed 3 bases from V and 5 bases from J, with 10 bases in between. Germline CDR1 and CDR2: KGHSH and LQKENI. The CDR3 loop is CASSPPGRTGELFF. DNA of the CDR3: TGTGCCAGCTCACCTCCAGGGAGGACCGGGGAGCTGTTTTTT.

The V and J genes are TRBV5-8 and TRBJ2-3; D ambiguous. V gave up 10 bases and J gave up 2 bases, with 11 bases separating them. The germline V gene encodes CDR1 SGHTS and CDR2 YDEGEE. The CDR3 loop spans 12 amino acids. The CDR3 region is CAAAKYTDTQYF. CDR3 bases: TGTGCCGCGGCCAAGTACACAGATACGCAGTATTTT.

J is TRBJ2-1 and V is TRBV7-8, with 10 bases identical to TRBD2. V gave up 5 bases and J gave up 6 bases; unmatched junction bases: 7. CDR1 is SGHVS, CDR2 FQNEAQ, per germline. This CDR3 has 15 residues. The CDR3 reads CASSPGLAVGNEQFF. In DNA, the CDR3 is TGTGCCAGCAGCCCCGGACTAGCGGTGGGCAATGAGCAGTTCTTC.

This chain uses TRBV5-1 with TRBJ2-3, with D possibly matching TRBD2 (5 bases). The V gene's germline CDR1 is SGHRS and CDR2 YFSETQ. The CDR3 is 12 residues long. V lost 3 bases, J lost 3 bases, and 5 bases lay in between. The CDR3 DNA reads TGCGCCAGCAGCTCGGGAACAGATACGCAGTATTTT. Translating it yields CASSSGTDTQYF.

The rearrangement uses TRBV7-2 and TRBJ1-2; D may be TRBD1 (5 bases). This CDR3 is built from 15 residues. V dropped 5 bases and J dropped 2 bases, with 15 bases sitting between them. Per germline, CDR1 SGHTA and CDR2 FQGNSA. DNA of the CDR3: TGTGCCAGCAGCCCCCAGGGTGGGGGAAACTATGGCTACACCTTC. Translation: CASSPQGGGNYGYTF.

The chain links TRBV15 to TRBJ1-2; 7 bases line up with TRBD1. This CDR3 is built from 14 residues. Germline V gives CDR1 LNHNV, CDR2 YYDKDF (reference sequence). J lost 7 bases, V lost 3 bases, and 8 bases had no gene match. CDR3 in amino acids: CATSRTTYRGGYTF. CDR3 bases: TGTGCCACCAGCAGGACCACCTACAGGGGTGGCTACACCTTC.

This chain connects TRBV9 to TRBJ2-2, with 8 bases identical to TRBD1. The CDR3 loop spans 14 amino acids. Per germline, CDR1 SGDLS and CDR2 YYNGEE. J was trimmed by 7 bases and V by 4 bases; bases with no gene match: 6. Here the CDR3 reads CASSLTGDSGELFF. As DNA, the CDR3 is TGTGCCAGCAGCCTGACAGGGGATAGCGGGGAGCTGTTTTTT.

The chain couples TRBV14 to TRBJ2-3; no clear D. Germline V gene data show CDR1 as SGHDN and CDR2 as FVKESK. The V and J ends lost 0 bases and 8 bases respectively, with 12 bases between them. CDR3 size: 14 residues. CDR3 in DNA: TGTGCCAGCAGCCAAGAATCTAGGTATCGTACGCAGTATTTT. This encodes CASSQESRYRTQYF.

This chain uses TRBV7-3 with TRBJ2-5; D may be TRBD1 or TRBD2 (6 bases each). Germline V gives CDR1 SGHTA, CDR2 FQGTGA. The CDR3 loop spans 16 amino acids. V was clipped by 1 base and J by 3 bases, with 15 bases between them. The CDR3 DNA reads TGTGCCAGCAGCTTAAAGGGGGGCCGGACGAAAGAGACCCAGTACTTC. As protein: CASSLKGGRTKETQYF.

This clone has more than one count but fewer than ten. The CDR3 reads CASSGATNYGYTF. The CDR3 DNA reads as TGTGCCAGCTCAGGGGCAACTAACTATGGCTACACCTTC. This chain joins TRBV18 and TRBJ1-2; the D gene is possibly TRBD1 (5 bases). The V end was cut by 5 bases, the J end by 0 bases, with 7 bases between. The CDR3 sequence is 13 residues long. Germline CDR1 KGHSH, CDR2 LQKENI. The whole variable domain, remainder taken from reference TRBV18 and TRBJ1-2, is NAGVMQNPRHLVRRRGQEARLRCSPMKGHSHVYWYRQLPEEGLKFMVYLQKENIIDESGMPKERFSAEFPKEGPSILRIQQVVRGDSAAYFCASSGATNYGYTFGSGTRLTVV.

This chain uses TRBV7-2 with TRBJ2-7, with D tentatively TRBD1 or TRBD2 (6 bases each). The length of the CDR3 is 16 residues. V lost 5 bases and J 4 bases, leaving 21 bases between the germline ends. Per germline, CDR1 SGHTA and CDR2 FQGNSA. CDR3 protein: CASSRTAVQGGYEQYF. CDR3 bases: TGTGCCAGCAGCCGAACGGCGGTACAGGGAGGTTACGAGCAGTACTTC.

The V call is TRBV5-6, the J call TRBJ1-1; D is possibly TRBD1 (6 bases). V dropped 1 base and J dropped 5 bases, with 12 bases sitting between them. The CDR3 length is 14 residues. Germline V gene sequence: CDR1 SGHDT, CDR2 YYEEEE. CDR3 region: CASSLTGRGTEAFF. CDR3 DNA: TGTGCCAGCAGCTTGACAGGGAGAGGGACTGAAGCTTTCTTT.

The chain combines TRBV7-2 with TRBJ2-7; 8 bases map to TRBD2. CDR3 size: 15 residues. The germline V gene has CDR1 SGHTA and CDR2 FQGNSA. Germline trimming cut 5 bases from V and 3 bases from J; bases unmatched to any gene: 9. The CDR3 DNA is TGTGCCAGCAGCCCGACTAGCGTGGGGGGCTACGAGCAGTACTTC. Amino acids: CASSPTSVGGYEQYF. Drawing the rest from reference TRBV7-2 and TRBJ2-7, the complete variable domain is GAGVSQSPSNKVTEKGKDVELRCDPISGHTALYWYRQSLGQGLEFLIYFQGNSAPDKSGLPSDRFSAERTGGSVSTLTIQRTQQEDSAVYLCASSPTSVGGYEQYFGPGTRLTVT.

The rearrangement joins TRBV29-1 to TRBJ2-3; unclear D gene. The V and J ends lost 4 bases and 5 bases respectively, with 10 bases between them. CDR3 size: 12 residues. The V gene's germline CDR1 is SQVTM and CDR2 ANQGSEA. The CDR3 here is CSVGVSRDTQYF. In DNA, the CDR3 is TGCAGCGTTGGGGTTAGCCGAGATACGCAGTATTTT.